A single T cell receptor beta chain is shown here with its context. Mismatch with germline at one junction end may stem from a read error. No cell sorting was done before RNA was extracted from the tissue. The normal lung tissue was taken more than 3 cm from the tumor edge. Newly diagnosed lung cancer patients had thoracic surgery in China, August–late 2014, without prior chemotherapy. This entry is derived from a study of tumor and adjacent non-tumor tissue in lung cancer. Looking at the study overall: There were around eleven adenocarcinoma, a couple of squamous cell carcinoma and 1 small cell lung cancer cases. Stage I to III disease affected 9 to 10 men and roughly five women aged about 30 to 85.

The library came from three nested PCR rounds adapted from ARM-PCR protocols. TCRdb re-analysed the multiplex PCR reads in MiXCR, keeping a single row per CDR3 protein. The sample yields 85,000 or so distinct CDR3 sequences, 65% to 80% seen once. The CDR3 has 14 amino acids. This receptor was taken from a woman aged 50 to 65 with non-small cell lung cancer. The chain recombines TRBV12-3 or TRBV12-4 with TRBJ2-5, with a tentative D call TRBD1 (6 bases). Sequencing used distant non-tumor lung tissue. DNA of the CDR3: TGTGCCAGCAGTTATTCAGGGGAAGGGGAGACCCACTACTTC. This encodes CASSYSGEGETHYF.